Presented here are 21 T cell receptor beta chains from one specimen sequenced in a study of blood T cell repertoires in COVID-19. Sequencing was performed with immunoSEQ multiplex PCR; in TCRdb, only in-frame clones are kept and a portion is missing. The sample yields hundreds of thousands of clones, over 80% seen once. The sequencing input was peripheral blood. All receptors derive from a woman in her 70s with active or convalescent COVID-19.

The chain joins TRBV4-2 to TRBJ2-3; TRBD2 aligns across 7 bases. The CDR3 extends over 19 amino acids. V gave up 1 base and J gave up 4 bases; unmatched junction bases: 17. Per the germline V gene, CDR1 is LGHNA and CDR2 is YNFKEQ. The CDR3 DNA is TGTGCCAGCAGCCAAGGGGGGGGGAGGAGGTCGGGAGCTTCAGATACGCAGTATTTT. It codes for CASSQGGGRRSGASDTQYF.

In this sample, this clone turned up a few times. This chain connects TRBV6-2 or TRBV6-3 to TRBJ2-7, with D unclear. Trimming took off 5 bases at V and 3 bases at J, with 11 bases between the two ends. The CDR3 sequence is 13 residues long. CDR1 MNHEY and CDR2 SVGEGT come from the germline V gene. The CDR3 is CASSRDKNYEQYF. The CDR3 DNA sequence: TGTGCCAGCAGTCGAGACAAGAACTACGAGCAGTACTTC.

The CDR3 loop is CASRGHDATEQYF. Here the CDR3 DNA reads TGCGCCAGCAGGGGACACGACGCAACCGAGCAGTACTTC. The chain joins TRBV5-1 to TRBJ2-7; TRBD1 might be the D (6 bases). Germline V lookup: CDR1 SGHRS, CDR2 YFSETQ. The CDR3 has 13 amino acids. V was pared by 5 bases and J by 6 bases, with 15 bases between.

This rearrangement joins TRBV18 to TRBJ1-3; D perhaps matches TRBD1 (5 bases). There are 14 residues in the CDR3. The V end was cut by 4 bases, the J end by 0 bases, with 7 bases between. The germline CDR1 and CDR2 sequences are KGHSH and LQKENI. CDR3 in DNA: TGTGCCAGCTCACAGGGGTCCTCTGGAAACACCATATATTTT. It yields the protein CASSQGSSGNTIYF.

The chain combines TRBV21-1 with TRBJ2-7; the DNA was not compared with TRBD2, the D call given in the table. TRBV21-1 is designated a pseudogene. CDR3 size: 15 residues. The CDR3 DNA is TGTGCCAGCAGCAAAAGACTAGTCGTGATCTACGAGCAGTACTTC. It yields the protein CASSKRLVVIYEQYF.

The gene calls are TRBV7-2 and TRBJ1-1, with D unclear. Germline assignment: CDR1 SGHTA and CDR2 FQGNSA. CDR3 size: 14 residues. With 2 bases removed from V and 5 bases from J, the gap between germline ends came to 12 bases. The CDR3 protein is CASSLFSGGTEAFF. As DNA, the CDR3 is TGTGCCAGCAGCTTATTTAGCGGTGGGACTGAAGCTTTCTTT.

J is TRBJ2-7 and V is TRBV4-1, with D tentatively TRBD1 (5 bases). The V gene lost 1 base and the J gene lost 7 bases, with 14 bases spanning the gap. The germline gives CDR1 MGHRA, CDR2 YSYEKL. The CDR3 extends over 14 amino acids. DNA of the CDR3: TGCGCCAGCAGCCAAGGTGAAGGTAGGGGTGAGCAGTACTTC. Protein: CASSQGEGRGEQYF.

The V gene is TRBV6-1, the J gene TRBJ1-6; D is ambiguous. The germline V and J ends were trimmed by 3 bases and 11 bases, with 5 bases remaining between them. CDR1 and CDR2 (germline): MNHNS, SASEGT. This CDR3 spans 11 amino acids. The CDR3 region has the DNA TGTGCCAGCAGTGAGAGGGCACCCCTCCACTTT. Protein product: CASSERAPLHF.

This sequence joins TRBV6-5 and TRBJ2-1; 8 positions agree with TRBD1. Germline trimming cut 6 bases from V and 4 bases from J; bases unmatched to any gene: 5. Germline loops: CDR1 MNHEY, CDR2 SVGAGI. The CDR3 extends over 14 amino acids. For the CDR3, the DNA is TGTGCCAGCAGGACAGGGGTGGGTTACAATGAGCAGTTCTTC. This sequence encodes CASRTGVGYNEQFF.

V usage is TRBV2 and J usage is TRBJ2-5, with D maybe TRBD2 (7 bases). Germline CDR1 reads SNHLY; CDR2 reads FYNNEI. V gave up 5 bases and J gave up 2 bases, with 24 bases separating them. The CDR3 totals 18 residues. CDR3 sequence: CASSPAERGRAEQETQYF. The CDR3 DNA is TGTGCCAGCAGTCCCGCCGAGAGGGGGAGGGCCGAGCAAGAGACCCAGTACTTC.

The genes are TRBV7-8 and TRBJ2-7; TRBD1 might be the D (6 bases). Deletions cut 5 bases from V and 3 bases from J, with 20 bases between. CDR1 and CDR2 (germline): SGHVS, FQNEAQ. The CDR3 covers 16 residues. The CDR3 coding sequence is TGTGCCAGCAGCACCCTAGGACAGCTCCATCTCTACGAGCAGTACTTC. It yields the protein CASSTLGQLHLYEQYF.

The chain joins TRBV5-1 to TRBJ2-6, with TRBD1 matching over 9 bases. Trimming at V came to 4 bases and at J to 3 bases, leaving 8 bases not matched to a gene. Germline V gene lookup returns CDR1 SGHRS and CDR2 YFSETQ. CDR3 size: 17 residues. The CDR3 loop is CASSPLGQGGGANVLTF. Here the CDR3 DNA reads TGCGCCAGCAGCCCCCTGGGACAGGGTGGTGGGGCCAACGTCCTGACTTTC. Looking up the rest from reference TRBV5-1 and TRBJ2-6 gives the full variable domain: KAGVTQTPRYLIKTRGQQVTLSCSPISGHRSVSWYQQTPGQGLQFLFEYFSETQRNKGNFPGRFSGRQFSNSRSEMNVSTLELGDSALYLCASSPLGQGGGANVLTFGAGSRLTVL.

The gene calls are TRBV6-5 and TRBJ2-1; D is perhaps TRBD2 (6 bases). Per germline, CDR1 MNHEY and CDR2 SVGAGI. Between the trimmed V and J ends, which lost 0 bases and 9 bases, there was a span of 9 bases. There are 13 residues in the CDR3. CDR3 protein: CASSYSGGGEQFF. The DNA of the CDR3 is TGTGCCAGCAGTTACTCCGGGGGAGGTGAGCAGTTCTTC.

The rearrangement joins TRBV11-2 to TRBJ2-1, with 8 positions matching TRBD2. After removal of 4 bases from V and 3 bases from J, the junction contained 8 bases not matched to a gene. CDR1 and CDR2 (germline): SGHAT, FQNNGV. CDR3 length: 16 residues. CDR3 nucleotide sequence: TGTGCCAGCAGCTATCGGGAGGGGACTAACTACAATGAGCAGTTCTTC. Translating it yields CASSYREGTNYNEQFF.

V and J are TRBV3-1 (or the pseudogene TRBV3-2) and TRBJ2-1, with 7 bases aligning to TRBD1. Germline CDR1 reads LGHDT; CDR2 reads YNNKEL (reference sequence). This CDR3 comprises 15 residues. The V gene end was trimmed by 4 bases and the J gene end by 9 bases; junction bases not matched to a gene: 12. CDR3 region: CASSRPGQTLGEQFF. The DNA for the CDR3 is TGTGCCAGCAGCCGGCCGGGACAGACCCTTGGTGAGCAGTTCTTC.

The chain uses TRBV27 and TRBJ1-6, with 8 bases fitting TRBD1. The V gene's germline CDR1 is MNHEY and CDR2 SMNVEV (reference sequence). CDR3 size: 13 residues. Unmatched junction bases numbered 4, after V lost 5 bases and J lost 10 bases. CDR3 region: CASSGTGESPLHF. CDR3 sequence (DNA): TGTGCCAGCAGTGGGACAGGAGAGTCACCCCTCCACTTT.

The V and J genes are TRBV7-6 and TRBJ2-7; 13 bases agree with TRBD2. Trimming cost V 3 bases and J 7 bases; bases outside gene matches: 6. Germline V CDR1 and CDR2: SGHVS, FNYEAQ. This CDR3 spans 15 amino acids. Here the CDR3 DNA reads TGTGCCAGCAGCTTCGGACTAGCGGGAGACGGAGAGCAGTACTTC. It translates to CASSFGLAGDGEQYF.

This clone showed up just once. The chain combines TRBV9 with TRBJ2-2, with 7 nucleotides matching TRBD2. The J segment lost 0 bases and the V segment lost 3 bases, leaving 14 bases of the junction unmatched. The CDR3 has 19 residues. Germline V CDR1 and CDR2: SGDLS, YYNGEE. CDR3 region: CASSGRLAGENSNTGELFF. CDR3 nucleotides: TGTGCCAGCAGCGGGCGCTTAGCGGGCGAAAACTCGAACACCGGGGAGCTGTTTTTT.

The V call is TRBV9, the J call TRBJ2-7, with a possible D match to TRBD1 (5 bases). Per the germline V gene, CDR1 is SGDLS and CDR2 is YYNGEE. The CDR3 covers 14 residues. V lost 4 bases and J lost 2, with 13 bases in between. The chain's CDR3 is CASSPPTDPYEQYF. The CDR3 DNA reads as TGTGCCAGCAGCCCACCGACAGACCCCTACGAGCAGTACTTC. Looking up the rest from reference TRBV9 and TRBJ2-7 gives the full variable domain: DSGVTQTPKHLITATGQRVTLRCSPRSGDLSVYWYQQSLDQGLQFLIQYYNGEERAKGNILERFSAQQFPDLHSELNLSSLELGDSALYFCASSPPTDPYEQYFGPGTRLTVT.

The chain couples TRBV7-6 to TRBJ1-1, with TRBD1 matching over 10 bases. With V trimmed by 2 bases and J by 3 bases, 9 bases remained unmatched. This CDR3 has 17 amino acids. Per the germline V gene, CDR1 is SGHVS and CDR2 is FNYEAQ. The DNA for the CDR3 is TGTGCCAGCAGCTTAAATCGGACAGGGGGGTTAGACACTGAAGCTTTCTTT. Translated: CASSLNRTGGLDTEAFF.

The chain links TRBV24-1 to TRBJ2-7; weak D call: TRBD2 (6 bases). CDR3 length: 14 residues. V dropped 4 bases and J dropped 7 bases, with 16 bases sitting between them. CDR1 and CDR2 from the germline V gene are KGHDR and SFDVKD. The CDR3, as DNA: TGTGCCACCAGTGACCCCCGGGAGCCGAGGGAGCAGTACTTC. This encodes CATSDPREPREQYF.